Below are 5 T cell receptor beta chains sequenced from a single sample in a study of blood T cell repertoires in COVID-19 (dated by TCRdb to about 2020). Libraries were prepared through the immunoSEQ multiplex PCR assay. Held by TCRdb, this immuneACCESS table contains in-frame sequences only and omits some clones. Under half of the omission traces to an unresolved V gene where checked; the cause of the rest is unknown. For this sample the table gives around 260,000 clones, of which approximately 91% were detected only once. The top ten constitute approximately 2% of the sample. The specimen was peripheral blood. The receptors derive from a woman under 40 with COVID-19, enrolled during active disease.

The chain combines TRBV7-2 with TRBJ2-1; D is undetermined. The CDR3 is 13 amino acids. Germline V gene lookup returns CDR1 SGHTA and CDR2 FQGNSA. The ends were cut back, 3 bases at V and 6 bases at J, with 9 bases in the middle. The CDR3 nucleotides are TGTGCCAGCAGCTTTATGGGCACCAATGAGCAGTTCTTC. Its translation is CASSFMGTNEQFF.

This clone was detected only once. The rearrangement joins TRBV5-1 to TRBJ1-3; weak D call: TRBD1 (6 bases). Germline values: CDR1 SGHRS, CDR2 YFSETQ. Trimming stripped 2 bases from V and 2 bases from J, with 11 bases between. The length of the CDR3 is 15 residues. DNA of the CDR3: TGCGCCAGCAGCTTTCTACAGGGCACTGGAAACACCATATATTTT. It yields the protein CASSFLQGTGNTIYF.

The chain employs TRBV3-1 (or the pseudogene TRBV3-2) and TRBJ2-7; 7 bases align to TRBD1. Trimming took 2 bases from V and 6 from J; bases not matched to a gene: 7. Germline V lookup: CDR1 LGHDT, CDR2 YNNKEL (reference sequence). This CDR3 is 14 amino acids long. The CDR3 DNA reads as TGTGCCAGCAGCCAATGGGGCAGGGGGTTCGAGCAGTACTTC. This gives the protein CASSQWGRGFEQYF.

The chain combines TRBV30 with TRBJ1-6, with D uncertain. The CDR3 is 16 amino acids. The germline gives CDR1 GTSNPN, CDR2 SVGIG (reference sequence). V was pared by 4 bases and J by 0 bases, with 13 bases between. In nucleotides, the CDR3 is TGTGCCTGGAAGAGCCAGGAAAGCTCCTATAATTCACCCCTCCACTTT. Protein sequence: CAWKSQESSYNSPLHF.

DNA of the CDR3: TGTGCCAGCAGCTTAGTGAGAGCCGATTACAATGAGCAGTTCTTC. It encodes CASSLVRADYNEQFF. The chain couples TRBV11-2 to TRBJ2-1; D unresolved. The V end lost 1 base, the J end lost 4 bases, and 11 bases lay between the germline ends. The CDR3 sequence is 15 residues long. The V gene's germline CDR1 is SGHAT and CDR2 FQNNGV.